The 12 T cell receptor beta chains below all came from one sample that was sequenced in a study of T cells in Graves' hyperthyroidism and ophthalmopathy. Template material for amplifying TCR beta CDR3 regions consisted of RNA transcripts. The HTBI primer set was used in a first-round RT-PCR of the TCR CDR3. TCRdb reanalysed the multiplex PCR reads using MiXCR and keeps one entry per CDR3 protein. The sample carries 700,000 to 850,000 distinct CDR3 sequences, roughly a third recorded once. The sample consisted of blood. Receptor source: a woman aged 40 to 55 with Graves' hyperthyroidism.

There are a few counts of this clonotype. The J gene is TRBJ1-1, the V gene TRBV12-3 or TRBV12-4; D is undetermined. V dropped 5 bases and J dropped 2 bases, with 15 bases sitting between them. There are 15 residues in the CDR3. CDR3 DNA sequence: TGTGCCAGCAGTCTCGGATGGGCGGGTAACACTGAAGCTTTCTTT. As protein: CASSLGWAGNTEAFF.

This clonotype appeared many times. This chain connects TRBV20-1 to TRBJ1-6; D not resolved. This CDR3 region has 13 residues. In germline, CDR1 is DFQATT, CDR2 SNEGSKA (reference sequence). Trimming removed 3 bases from V and 8 bases from J, with 11 bases in between. CDR3 region: CSASSMADSPLHF. CDR3 DNA sequence: TGCAGTGCTAGTTCCATGGCGGATTCACCCCTCCACTTT.

This clonotype was picked up many times. V is TRBV20-1 and J is TRBJ2-5; D is undetermined. In germline, CDR1 is DFQATT, CDR2 SNEGSKA (reference sequence). V lost 1 base and J lost 5, with 8 bases in between. The CDR3 sequence is 12 residues long. CDR3 coding DNA: TGCAGTGCTAGAGGGGATGGGGAGACCCAGTACTTC. This translates into CSARGDGETQYF.

The chain is built from TRBV29-1 and TRBJ1-2; 8 positions agree with TRBD1. Per germline, CDR1 SQVTM and CDR2 ANQGSEA. The CDR3 has 14 residues. Trimming at V came to 8 bases and at J to 3 bases, leaving 11 bases not matched to a gene. CDR3 in DNA: TGCAGCCTCGACCAAGGGACAGGCGACTATGGCTACACCTTC. Translation gives CSLDQGTGDYGYTF.

This clonotype was seen many times. The CDR3 bases are TGTGCCAGCAGCCTTACTAGCGGCATGAACACTGAAGCTTTCTTT. Amino acid sequence: CASSLTSGMNTEAFF. The V gene is TRBV4-2, the J gene TRBJ1-1; no clear D gene. The CDR3 is 15 residues long. Trimming cost V 4 bases and J 0 bases, with 12 bases left between them. From germline, CDR1 is LGHNA and CDR2 YNFKEQ.

This clonotype was seen only a few times. The chain uses TRBV10-1 and TRBJ1-1; D perhaps matches TRBD1 (6 bases). This CDR3 has 20 residues. CDR1 and CDR2 (germline): WNHNN, SYGVQD (reference sequence). V was cut by 0 bases and J by 7 bases, with 30 bases left in between. CDR3 nucleotide sequence: TGCGCCAGCAGTGAGTCGAAGCTCTCCAAACAGGGAGTACTTTTAGGTGAAGCTTTCTTT. Protein product: CASSESKLSKQGVLLGEAFF.

This clonotype was counted at least ten times. The chain couples TRBV27 to TRBJ1-6; no firm D call. Per germline, CDR1 MNHEY and CDR2 SMNVEV (reference sequence). This CDR3 has 15 amino acids. The V end lost 3 bases, the J end lost 8 bases, and 14 bases lay between the germline ends. CDR3: CASSLNVLLDSPLHF. CDR3 bases: TGTGCCAGCAGTTTGAACGTTCTACTAGATTCACCCCTCCACTTT.

Comments on this clonotype: A much larger clone sits a single nucleotide away, making a read error possible. The J gene is TRBJ2-7, the V gene TRBV7-9, with 9 nucleotides matching TRBD1. There are 15 residues in the CDR3. The germline CDR1 and CDR2 sequences are SEHNR and FQNEAQ (reference sequence). CDR3 coding DNA: TGTGCCAACAGCCCCCGTGGGACAGGGTCCTACGAGCAGTACTTC. Protein product: CANSPRGTGSYEQYF.

This clonotype was recorded only once. The DNA is left out, because the CDR3 cannot be placed on it with certainty; the CDR3 is given as TCRdb lists it. This rearrangement joins TRBV2 to TRBJ2-2; TRBD2, as called in the table, went unchecked against the DNA. Germline V gives CDR1 SNHLY, CDR2 FYNNEI. 24 amino acids form the CDR3, both terminal residues included. The CDR3 region is CASSLTSSGANVLTFGAGTGELFF.

This clonotype came up many times. This chain joins TRBV6-6 and TRBJ2-7, with D unresolved. This CDR3 has 10 amino acids. The V gene's germline CDR1 is MNHNY and CDR2 SVGAGI (reference sequence). The ends were cut back, 6 bases at V and 7 bases at J, with 7 bases in the middle. CDR3 protein: CASRLLEQYF. The CDR3 DNA sequence: TGTGCCAGCAGGCTTCTGGAGCAGTACTTC.

This clonotype was detected many times. An end of the junction does not agree with germline; a read error may underlie this. The CDR3 nucleotides are TGTGCCAGCAGTCGTAGAGACGGGACAATATTCTTC. Its protein is CASSRRDGTIFF. V is TRBV6-5 and J is TRBJ2-6; a possible D gene is TRBD1 (6 bases). This CDR3 is built from 12 residues. Per germline, CDR1 MNHEY and CDR2 SVGAGI.

This clonotype was found many times. The chain joins TRBV7-2 to TRBJ1-5; D gene uncertain. The CDR3 totals 12 residues. V shed 1 base and J shed 6 bases, with 4 bases lying between them. Germline CDR1 is SGHTA and CDR2 is FQGNSA. The CDR3: CASSLDAQPQHF. The CDR3 DNA reads TGTGCCAGCAGCTTAGACGCTCAGCCCCAGCATTTT.